This TCR beta chain emerged from a study of cytomegalovirus exposure and HLA in healthy donors. Study-wide results and caveats: With later analysis, a missense DCLRE1C variant became linked to TCR beta V- and J-gene trimming.

The PCR ran on 60 Vbeta and 13 Jbeta primers. Using immunoSEQ multiplex PCR, the repertoire was profiled, and TCRdb retains in-frame clones only, with some absent. The sample records over 150,000 clones, less than 85% being singletons. With respect to this clone: Its cognate antigen is unknown.

The CDR3 sequence is 18 residues long. With V trimmed by 6 bases and J by 1 base, 7 bases remained unmatched. Germline V CDR1 and CDR2: MDHEN, SYDVKM. Material: PBMCs. The receptor was isolated from a man aged 18 to 29 in good health and CMV-seronegative. V and J are TRBV28 and TRBJ2-2; 14 bases line up with TRBD2. In DNA form, the CDR3 reads TGTGCCAGCAGGTCGGGACTAGCGGGAGTGGGGAACACCGGGGAGCTGTTTTTT. This translates into CASRSGLAGVGNTGELFF. The entire variable domain, with the rest obtained from reference TRBV28 and TRBJ2-2, is as follows: DVKVTQSSRYLVKRTGEKVFLECVQDMDHENMFWYRQDPGLGLRLIYFSYDVKMKEKGDIPEGYSVSREKKERFSLILESASTNQTSMYLCASRSGLAGVGNTGELFFGEGSRLTVL.